The subject of this entry is one T cell receptor (beta chain). Germline lookup yields CDR1 LNHDA and CDR2 SQIVND (reference sequence). V gave up 4 bases and J gave up 4 bases, with 13 bases separating them. The CDR3 has 14 amino acids. With random hexamers, reverse transcription was performed on about 0.45 to 1 ug of RNA. Using its own MiXCR run on the immunoSEQ multiplex PCR reads, TCRdb lists one record per CDR3 protein. Among 70,000 to 100,000 distinct CDR3 sequences listed, roughly 95% were seen once. The sample is drawn from a study of CD8 T cells in Susac syndrome. It was negative isolation that provided the CD8+ and CD4+ T cells, whereas TEMRA cells were enriched by FACS.

What was sequenced was CD8+ T cells from PBMCs. The J gene is TRBJ1-1, the V gene TRBV19; D might be TRBD1 (5 bases). The sequence was collected from a human donor with Susac syndrome. CDR3 sequence reads: CASSTTGGITEAFF. The CDR3 DNA follows: TGTGCCAGTAGTACTACGGGGGGGATCACTGAAGCTTTCTTT. Full variable domain (missing parts from reference TRBV19 and TRBJ1-1): DGGITQSPKYLFRKEGQNVTLSCEQNLNHDAMYWYRQDPGQGLRLIYYSQIVNDFQKGDIAEGYSVSREKKESFPLTVTSAQKNPTAFYLCASSTTGGITEAFFGQGTRLTVV.